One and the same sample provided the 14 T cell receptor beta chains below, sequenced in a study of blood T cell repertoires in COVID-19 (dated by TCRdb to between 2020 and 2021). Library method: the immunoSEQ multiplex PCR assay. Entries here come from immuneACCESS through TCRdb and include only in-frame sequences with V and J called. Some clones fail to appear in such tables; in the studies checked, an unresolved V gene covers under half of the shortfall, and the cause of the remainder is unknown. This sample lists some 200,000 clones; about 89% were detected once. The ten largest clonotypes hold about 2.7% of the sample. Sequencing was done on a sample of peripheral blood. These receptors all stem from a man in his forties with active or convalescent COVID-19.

DNA of the CDR3: TGTGCCAGCAGCTTGGTGGGGGCGCAGGGCTACAATGAGCAGTTCTTC. Translation: CASSLVGAQGYNEQFF. The chain links TRBV5-6 to TRBJ2-1, with a weak D call TRBD1 (6 bases). The CDR3 has 16 residues. Germline lookup yields CDR1 SGHDT and CDR2 YYEEEE. V lost 0 bases, J lost 3 bases, and 13 bases lay in between.

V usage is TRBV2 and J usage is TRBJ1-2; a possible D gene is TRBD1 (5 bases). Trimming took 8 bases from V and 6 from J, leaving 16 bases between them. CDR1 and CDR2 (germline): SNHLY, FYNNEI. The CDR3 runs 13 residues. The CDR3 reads CASGQGDKNGYTF. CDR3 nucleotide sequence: TGTGCCAGCGGGCAGGGTGACAAGAATGGCTACACCTTC.

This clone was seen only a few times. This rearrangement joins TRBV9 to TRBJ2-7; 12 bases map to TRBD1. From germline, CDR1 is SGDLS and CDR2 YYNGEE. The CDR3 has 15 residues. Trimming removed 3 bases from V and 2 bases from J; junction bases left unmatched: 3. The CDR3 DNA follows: TGTGCCAGCAGCGCCCGGGACAGGGGGCCCTACGAGCAGTACTTC. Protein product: CASSARDRGPYEQYF.

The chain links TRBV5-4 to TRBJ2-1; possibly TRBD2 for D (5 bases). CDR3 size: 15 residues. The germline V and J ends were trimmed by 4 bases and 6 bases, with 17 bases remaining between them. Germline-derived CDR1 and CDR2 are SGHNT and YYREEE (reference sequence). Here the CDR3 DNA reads TGTGCCAGCAGCCTAAAGTTAGGACTTTCCAATGAGCAGTTCTTC. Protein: CASSLKLGLSNEQFF.

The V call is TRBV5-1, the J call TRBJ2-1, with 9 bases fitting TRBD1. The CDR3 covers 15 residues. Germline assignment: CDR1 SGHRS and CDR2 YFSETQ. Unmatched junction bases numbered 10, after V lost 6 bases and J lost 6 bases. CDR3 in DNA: TGCGCCAGCAATTATGGGGACAGGGATTTCAATGAGCAGTTCTTC. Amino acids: CASNYGDRDFNEQFF.

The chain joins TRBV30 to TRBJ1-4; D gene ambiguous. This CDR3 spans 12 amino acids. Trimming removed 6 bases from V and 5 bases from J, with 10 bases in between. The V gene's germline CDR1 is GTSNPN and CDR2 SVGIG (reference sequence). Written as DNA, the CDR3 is TGTGCCTGTTTGAGAGGGAATGAAAAACTGTTTTTT. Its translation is CACLRGNEKLFF.

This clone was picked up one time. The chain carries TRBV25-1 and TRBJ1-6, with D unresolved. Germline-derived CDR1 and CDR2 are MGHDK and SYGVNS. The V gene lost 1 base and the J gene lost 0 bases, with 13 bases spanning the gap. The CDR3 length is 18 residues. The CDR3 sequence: CASSESDYRSSYNSPLHF. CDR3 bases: TGTGCCAGCAGTGAATCTGACTACCGGAGCTCCTATAATTCACCCCTCCACTTT.

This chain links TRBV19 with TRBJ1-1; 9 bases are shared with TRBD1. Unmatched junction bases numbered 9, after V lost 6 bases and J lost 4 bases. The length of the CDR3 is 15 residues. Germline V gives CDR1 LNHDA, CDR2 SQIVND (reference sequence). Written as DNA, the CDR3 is TGTGCCAGTAGGATGGGGGACAGGGTGGTCACTGAAGCTTTCTTT. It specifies CASRMGDRVVTEAFF.

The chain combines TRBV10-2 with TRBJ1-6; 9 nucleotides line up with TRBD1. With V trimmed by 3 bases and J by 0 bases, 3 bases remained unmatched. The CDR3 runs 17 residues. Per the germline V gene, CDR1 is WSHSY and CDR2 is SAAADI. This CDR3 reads CASSETGGSSYNSPLHF. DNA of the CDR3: TGCGCCAGCAGTGAAACAGGGGGCAGCTCCTATAATTCACCCCTCCACTTT.

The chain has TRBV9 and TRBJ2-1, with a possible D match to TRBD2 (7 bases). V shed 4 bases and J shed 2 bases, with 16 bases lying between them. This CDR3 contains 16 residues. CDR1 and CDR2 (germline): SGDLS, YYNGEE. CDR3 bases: TGTGCCAGCAGCCGTATACCGGGGGGCGCCTACAATGAGCAGTTCTTC. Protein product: CASSRIPGGAYNEQFF.

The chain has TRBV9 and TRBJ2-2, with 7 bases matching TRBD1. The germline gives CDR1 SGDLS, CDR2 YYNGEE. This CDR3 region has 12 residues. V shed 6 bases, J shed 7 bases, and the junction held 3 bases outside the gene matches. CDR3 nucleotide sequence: TGTGCCAGCAAGGGGGCAGGCGGGGAGCTGTTTTTT. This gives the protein CASKGAGGELFF.

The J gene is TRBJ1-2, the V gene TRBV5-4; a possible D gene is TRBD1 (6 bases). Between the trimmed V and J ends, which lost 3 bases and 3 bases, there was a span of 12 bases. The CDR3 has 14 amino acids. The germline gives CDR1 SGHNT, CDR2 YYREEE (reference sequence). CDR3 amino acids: CASSSGARDYGYTF. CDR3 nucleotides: TGTGCCAGCAGCTCAGGGGCCAGGGACTATGGCTACACCTTC.

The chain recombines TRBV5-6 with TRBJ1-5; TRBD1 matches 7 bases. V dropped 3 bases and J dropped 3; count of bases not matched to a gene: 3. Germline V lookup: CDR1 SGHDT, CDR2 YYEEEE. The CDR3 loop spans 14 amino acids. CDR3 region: CASSSGQYNQPQHF. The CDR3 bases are TGTGCCAGCAGCTCGGGACAGTACAATCAGCCCCAGCATTTT. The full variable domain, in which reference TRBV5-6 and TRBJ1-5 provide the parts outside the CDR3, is DAGVTQSPTHLIKTRGQQVTLRCSPKSGHDTVSWYQQALGQGPQFIFQYYEEEERQRGNFPDRFSGHQFPNYSSELNVNALLLGDSALYLCASSSGQYNQPQHFGDGTRLSIL.

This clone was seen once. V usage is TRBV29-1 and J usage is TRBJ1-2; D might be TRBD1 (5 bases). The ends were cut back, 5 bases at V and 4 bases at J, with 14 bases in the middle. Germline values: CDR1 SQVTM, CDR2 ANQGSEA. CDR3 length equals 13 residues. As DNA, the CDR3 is TGCAGCGTTCTTGACAGATCGCGCTATGGCTACACCTTC. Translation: CSVLDRSRYGYTF.